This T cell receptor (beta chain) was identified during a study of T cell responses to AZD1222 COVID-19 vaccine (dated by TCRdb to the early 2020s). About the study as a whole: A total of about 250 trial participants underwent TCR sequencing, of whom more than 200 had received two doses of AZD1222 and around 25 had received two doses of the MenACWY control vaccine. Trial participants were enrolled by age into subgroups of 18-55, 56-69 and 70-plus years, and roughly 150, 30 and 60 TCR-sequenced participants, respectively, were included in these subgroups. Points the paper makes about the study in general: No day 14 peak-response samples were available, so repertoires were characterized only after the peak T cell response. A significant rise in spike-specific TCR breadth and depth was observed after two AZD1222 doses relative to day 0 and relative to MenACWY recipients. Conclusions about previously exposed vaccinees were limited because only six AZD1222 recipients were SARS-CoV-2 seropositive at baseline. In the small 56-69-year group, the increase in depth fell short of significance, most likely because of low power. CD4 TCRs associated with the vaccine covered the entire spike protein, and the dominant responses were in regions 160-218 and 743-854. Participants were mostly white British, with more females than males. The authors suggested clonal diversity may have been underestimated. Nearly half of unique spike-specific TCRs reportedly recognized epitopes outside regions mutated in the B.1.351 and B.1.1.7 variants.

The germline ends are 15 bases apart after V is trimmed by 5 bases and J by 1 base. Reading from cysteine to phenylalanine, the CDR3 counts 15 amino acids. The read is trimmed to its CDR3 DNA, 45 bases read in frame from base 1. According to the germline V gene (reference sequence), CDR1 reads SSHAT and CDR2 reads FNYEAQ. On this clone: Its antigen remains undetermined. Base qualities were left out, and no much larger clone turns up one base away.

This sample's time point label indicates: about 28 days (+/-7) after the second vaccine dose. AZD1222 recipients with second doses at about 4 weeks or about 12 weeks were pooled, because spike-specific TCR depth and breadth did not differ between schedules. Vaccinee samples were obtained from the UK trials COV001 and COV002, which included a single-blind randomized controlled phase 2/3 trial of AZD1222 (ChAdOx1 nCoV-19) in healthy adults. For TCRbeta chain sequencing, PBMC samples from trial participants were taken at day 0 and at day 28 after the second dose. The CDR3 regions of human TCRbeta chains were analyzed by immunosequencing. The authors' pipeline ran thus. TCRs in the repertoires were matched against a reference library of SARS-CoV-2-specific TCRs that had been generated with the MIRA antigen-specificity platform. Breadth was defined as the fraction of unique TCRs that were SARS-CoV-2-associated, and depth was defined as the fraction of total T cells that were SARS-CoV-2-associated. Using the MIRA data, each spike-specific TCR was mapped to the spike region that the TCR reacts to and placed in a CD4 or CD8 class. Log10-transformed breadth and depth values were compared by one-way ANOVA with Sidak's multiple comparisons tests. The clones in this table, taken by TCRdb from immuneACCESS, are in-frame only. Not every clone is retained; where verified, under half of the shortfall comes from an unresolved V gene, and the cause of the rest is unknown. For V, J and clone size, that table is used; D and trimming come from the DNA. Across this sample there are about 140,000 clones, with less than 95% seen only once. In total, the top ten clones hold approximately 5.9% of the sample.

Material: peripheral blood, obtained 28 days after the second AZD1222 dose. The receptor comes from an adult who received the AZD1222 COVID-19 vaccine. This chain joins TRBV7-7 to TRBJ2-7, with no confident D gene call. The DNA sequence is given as TGTGCCAGCAGCCAAAGTAACAGCCCTTCCTACGAGCAGTACTTC. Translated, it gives CASSQSNSPSYEQYF.